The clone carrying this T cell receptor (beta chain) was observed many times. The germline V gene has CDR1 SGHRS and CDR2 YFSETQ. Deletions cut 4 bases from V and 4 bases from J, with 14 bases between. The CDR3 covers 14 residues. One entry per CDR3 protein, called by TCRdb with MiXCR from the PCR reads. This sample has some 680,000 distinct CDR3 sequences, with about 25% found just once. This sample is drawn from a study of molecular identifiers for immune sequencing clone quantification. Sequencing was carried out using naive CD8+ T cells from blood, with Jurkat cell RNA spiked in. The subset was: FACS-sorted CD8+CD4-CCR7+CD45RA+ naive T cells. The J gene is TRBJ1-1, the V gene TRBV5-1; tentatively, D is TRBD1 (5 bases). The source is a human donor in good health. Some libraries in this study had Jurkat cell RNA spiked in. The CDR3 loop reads CASSGGLGLTEAFF. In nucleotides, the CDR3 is TGCGCCAGCAGCGGTGGTTTGGGGCTCACTGAAGCTTTCTTT.